One and the same sample provided the 6 T cell receptor beta chains below, sequenced in a study of blood T cell repertoires in COVID-19. TCRdb's copy holds only in-frame clones and misses some; the assay was immunoSEQ multiplex PCR. The sample shows about 220,000 clones, around 87% of them seen only once. Sample: PBMCs or T cells enriched from blood (not recorded which). Receptor source: a woman under 30 in a cohort exposed to, infected with or recovered from COVID-19 (not recorded which).

This chain joins TRBV2 and TRBJ1-6, with D unresolved. The CDR3 spans 11 residues. From germline, CDR1 is SNHLY and CDR2 FYNNEI. The V and J ends lost 6 bases and 10 bases respectively, with 7 bases between them. CDR3 nucleotides: TGTGCCAGCAGAGCTAACTCACCCCTCCACTTT. Protein product: CASRANSPLHF.

The CDR3 DNA follows: TGTGCCAGCTCAACACAGGGGAACTATGGCTACACCTTC. Translated, it gives CASSTQGNYGYTF. The chain has TRBV18 and TRBJ1-2; 7 nucleotides agree with TRBD1. The germline CDR1 and CDR2 sequences are KGHSH and LQKENI. This CDR3 spans 13 amino acids. The V gene end was trimmed by 5 bases and the J gene end by 2 bases; junction bases not matched to a gene: 2.

J is TRBJ2-1 and V is TRBV24-1; 14 bases align to TRBD2. The CDR3 is 17 residues long. J gave up 8 bases and V 0 bases, and 5 bases lay outside the gene matches. Germline-derived CDR1 and CDR2 are KGHDR and SFDVKD. The CDR3 sequence: CATSDLGTSGRGDEQFF. Here the CDR3 DNA reads TGTGCCACCAGTGATTTGGGGACTAGCGGGAGAGGCGATGAGCAGTTCTTC.

This rearrangement joins TRBV7-6 to TRBJ2-5; D uncertain. The germline V gene has CDR1 SGHVS and CDR2 FNYEAQ. This CDR3 spans 15 amino acids. Trimming removed 5 bases from V and 2 bases from J, with 15 bases in between. CDR3 loop: CASSQARLVQETQYF. CDR3 nucleotides: TGTGCCAGCAGCCAAGCGAGGTTGGTGCAAGAGACCCAGTACTTC.

The chain couples TRBV27 to TRBJ1-6, with D maybe TRBD1 (6 bases). CDR3 size: 16 residues. Germline CDR1 and CDR2: MNHEY and SMNVEV (reference sequence). Trimming left V 4 bases short and J 9 bases short, with 19 bases between. The CDR3 here is CASSSPFRDNPSPLHF. CDR3 DNA sequence: TGTGCCAGCAGTTCCCCCTTCCGGGACAACCCTTCACCCCTCCACTTT.

The gene calls are TRBV19 and TRBJ1-1; TRBD1 might be the D (5 bases). The CDR3 is made up of 13 amino acids. Germline CDR1 is LNHDA and CDR2 is SQIVND (reference sequence). Trimming stripped 0 bases from V and 6 bases from J, with 8 bases between. CDR3 in amino acids: CASSIDWGAEAFF. In DNA, the CDR3 is TGTGCCAGTAGTATAGATTGGGGGGCTGAAGCTTTCTTT.